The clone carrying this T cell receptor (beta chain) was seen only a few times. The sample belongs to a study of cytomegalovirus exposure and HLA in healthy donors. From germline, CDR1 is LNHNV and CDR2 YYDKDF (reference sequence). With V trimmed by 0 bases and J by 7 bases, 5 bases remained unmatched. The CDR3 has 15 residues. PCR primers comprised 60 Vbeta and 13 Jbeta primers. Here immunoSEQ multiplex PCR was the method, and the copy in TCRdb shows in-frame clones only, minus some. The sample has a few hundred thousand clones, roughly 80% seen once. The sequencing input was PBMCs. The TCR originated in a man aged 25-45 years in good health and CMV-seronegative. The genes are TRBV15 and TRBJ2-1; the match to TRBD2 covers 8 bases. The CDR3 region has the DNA TGTGCCACCAGCAGAGACCCACGGGGGGGGAATGAGCAGTTCTTC. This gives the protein CATSRDPRGGNEQFF.